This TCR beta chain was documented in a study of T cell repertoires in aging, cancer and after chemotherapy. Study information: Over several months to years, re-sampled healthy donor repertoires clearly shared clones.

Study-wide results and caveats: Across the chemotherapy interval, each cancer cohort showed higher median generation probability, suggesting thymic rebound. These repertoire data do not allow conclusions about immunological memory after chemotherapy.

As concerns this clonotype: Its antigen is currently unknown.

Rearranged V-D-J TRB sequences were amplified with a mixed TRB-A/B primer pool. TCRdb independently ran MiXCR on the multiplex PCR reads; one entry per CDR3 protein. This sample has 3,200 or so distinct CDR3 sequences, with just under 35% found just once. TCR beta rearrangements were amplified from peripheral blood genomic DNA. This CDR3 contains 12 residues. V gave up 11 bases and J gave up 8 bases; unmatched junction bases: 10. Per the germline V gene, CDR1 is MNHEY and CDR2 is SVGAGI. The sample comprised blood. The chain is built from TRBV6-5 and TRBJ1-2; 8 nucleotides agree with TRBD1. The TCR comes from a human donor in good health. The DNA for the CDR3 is TGTGCCGGCGGAGACAGGGGTGAAGGCTACACCTTC. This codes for CAGGDRGEGYTF.